A selection of T cell receptor beta chains follows, all from one sample in a study of beta chain features in type 1 diabetes. Method: immunoSEQ multiplex PCR; TCRdb's copy keeps in-frame clones and lacks some. The table records 150,000 to 200,000 clones, approximately 8.8% of them present only once. Source material: central memory CD4+ T cells from blood. These receptor sequences come from a woman in her thirties with type 1 diabetes. Both conserved end residues are part of each CDR3. D genes are given only for firm matches. Where a row states a size, it is once, few, many or the class of an expanded clone; other rows omit it.

.	TRBJ2-1	TRBV29-1	few	CSVVVDEQFF	TGCAGCGTTGTAGTGGATGAGCAGTTCTTC
TRBD2	TRBJ2-5	TRBV4-2	few	CASSQAQLADEETQYF	TGTGCCAGCAGCCAAGCCCAACTAGCGGATGAAGAGACCCAGTACTTC
.	TRBJ1-2	TRBV11-2	.	CASSLGAEHGYTF	TGTGCCAGCAGCTTAGGGGCAGAGCATGGCTACACCTTC
TRBD1	TRBJ1-1	TRBV7-9	few	CASSFDRGVTEAFF	TGTGCCAGCAGCTTCGACAGGGGGGTCACTGAAGCTTTCTTT
.	TRBJ2-7	TRBV9	.	CASSLDVGPMIF	TGTGCCAGCAGCCTCGACGTGGGGCCCATGATCTTC
.	TRBJ2-1	TRBV28	few	CASIGGISYNEQFF	TGTGCCAGCATTGGGGGGATCTCCTACAATGAGCAGTTCTTC
TRBD2	TRBJ2-3	TRBV7-3	.	CASSTLAGSGTDTQYF	TGTGCCAGCAGCACCCTAGCGGGAAGCGGTACAGATACGCAGTATTTT
.	TRBJ2-5	TRBV7-3	.	CASSSMGGAQETQYF	TGTGCCAGCAGCTCTATGGGGGGGGCCCAAGAGACCCAGTACTTC
.	TRBJ2-3	TRBV9	.	CASSVVGEWDTQYF	TGTGCCAGCAGCGTAGTTGGGGAGTGGGATACGCAGTATTTT
.	TRBJ2-7	TRBV18	few	CASSPGDGYEQYF	TGTGCCAGCTCACCGGGAGACGGATACGAGCAGTACTTC
TRBD1	TRBJ2-1	TRBV6-1	.	CASNDRGRFNEQFF	TGTGCCAGCAACGACAGGGGGCGATTCAATGAGCAGTTCTTC
TRBD2	TRBJ2-7	TRBV30	few	CAWSVYSLTREELAGGLEDEQYF	TGTGCCTGGAGTGTATACTCCCTGACCCGCGAGGAACTAGCGGGAGGACTTGAGGACGAGCAGTACTTC
TRBD1	TRBJ1-2	TRBV29-1	.	CSVTALGQGSGYGYTF	TGCAGCGTGACCGCCTTGGGACAGGGTTCTGGCTATGGCTACACCTTC
TRBD1	TRBJ1-1	TRBV9	.	CASSLEGGQGSEAFF	TGTGCCAGCAGCCTCGAGGGGGGACAGGGTTCTGAAGCTTTCTTT
TRBD1	TRBJ1-2	TRBV28	few	CASSLAGQGNGYTF	TGTGCCAGCAGTTTAGCGGGACAGGGCAATGGCTACACCTTC
.	TRBJ1-4	TRBV7-9	few	CASSSTRRGEDEKLFF	TGTGCCAGCAGCTCAACTCGACGGGGAGAAGATGAAAAACTGTTTTTT
TRBD1	TRBJ1-2	TRBV28	.	CASTLLTLGQGYTF	TGTGCCAGCACTCTCCTCACATTGGGACAGGGCTACACCTTC
.	TRBJ1-3	TRBV30	.	CAGGQNSGNTIYF	TGTGCCGGGGGACAAAATTCCGGAAACACCATATATTTT
.	TRBJ2-1	TRBV11-2	few	CASSLDNYSEQFF	TGTGCCAGCAGCTTAGATAACTATAGTGAGCAGTTCTTC
.	TRBJ2-7	TRBV19	few	CASSMGTGYGEQYF	TGTGCCAGTAGTATGGGTACAGGGTATGGTGAGCAGTACTTC
.	TRBJ2-7	TRBV30	few	CAWSPLTVHGEQYF	TGTGCCTGGAGTCCCCTCACAGTACACGGCGAGCAGTACTTC
TRBD1	TRBJ2-7	TRBV11-2	once	CASSSIRTGAYEQYF	TGTGCCAGCAGCTCTATCAGGACAGGGGCCTACGAGCAGTACTTC
.	TRBJ1-5	TRBV13	.	CASTLGAGNQPQHF	TGTGCCAGCACCCTTGGGGCCGGGAATCAGCCCCAGCATTTT
.	TRBJ1-1	TRBV19	few	CASSISGDDTEAFF	TGTGCCAGTAGTATTTCAGGGGATGACACTGAAGCTTTCTTT
.	TRBJ2-3	TRBV10-2	once	CASSESPTSEQYF	TGCGCCAGCAGTGAGAGCCCTACCTCCGAACAGTATTTT
TRBD2	TRBJ2-2	TRBV19	.	CASSTRGRTNTGELFF	TGTGCCAGTAGTACCCGCGGGAGGACTAACACCGGGGAGCTGTTTTTT
TRBD2	TRBJ2-2	TRBV18	few	CASSPLAEHTGELFF	TGTGCCAGCTCACCCCTAGCGGAGCACACCGGGGAGCTGTTTTTT
TRBD1	TRBJ1-5	TRBV19	.	CASRFGQGRDQPQHF	TGTGCCAGTAGATTCGGACAGGGGAGAGATCAGCCCCAGCATTTT
.	TRBJ1-4	TRBV5-1	.	CASSLAFGTEKLFF	TGCGCCAGCAGCTTGGCCTTCGGTACTGAAAAACTGTTTTTT
.	TRBJ2-7	TRBV28	.	CASSFVASEQYF	TGTGCCAGCAGTTTTGTTGCTAGCGAGCAGTACTTC
TRBD1	TRBJ1-2	TRBV27	.	CASSLQGQGNYGYTF	TGTGCCAGCAGTTTACAGGGACAGGGGAACTATGGCTACACCTTC
.	TRBJ2-2	TRBV9	.	CASSVRSGTGELFF	TGTGCCAGCAGCGTACGGAGCGGGACCGGGGAGCTGTTTTTT
TRBD1	TRBJ2-7	TRBV11-2	few	CASSSPPGQRQARTYEQYF	TGTGCCAGCAGCTCCCCTCCGGGACAGCGGCAAGCACGAACCTACGAGCAGTACTTC
.	TRBJ2-2	TRBV9	.	CASSVDIAGELFF	TGTGCCAGCAGCGTAGACATCGCCGGGGAGCTGTTTTTT
.	TRBJ1-4	TRBV29-1	few	CSVRHTLNEKLFF	TGCAGCGTCCGACATACCTTGAATGAAAAACTGTTTTTT
.	TRBJ2-5	TRBV21-1	few	CASGGGNLQETQYF	TGTGCCAGTGGGGGAGGGAACCTTCAAGAGACCCAGTACTTC
.	TRBJ2-1	TRBV6-5	.	CASSSGEYNEQFF	TGTGCCAGCAGTTCGGGGGAGTACAATGAGCAGTTCTTC
TRBD1	TRBJ1-5	TRBV15	few	CATSRRDRLNQPQHF	TGTGCCACCAGCAGGAGGGACAGGTTGAATCAGCCCCAGCATTTT
TRBD2	TRBJ2-5	TRBV2	few	CASRAGLAGETQYF	TGTGCCAGCAGGGCGGGACTAGCGGGAGAGACCCAGTACTTC
.	TRBJ2-4	TRBV7-2	.	CASRSGYGKNIQYF	TGTGCCAGCAGATCGGGGTACGGCAAAAACATTCAGTACTTC
TRBD2	TRBJ2-2	TRBV5-4	.	CASSRSLAGGTSNTGELFF	TGTGCCAGCAGCAGGTCACTAGCGGGAGGGACTTCGAACACCGGGGAGCTGTTTTTT
.	TRBJ2-7	TRBV5-4	few	CASSQTRDTSYEQYF	TGTGCCAGCAGCCAGACCCGGGACACCAGCTACGAGCAGTACTTC
TRBD2	TRBJ2-3	TRBV28	.	CASSWGEGRADTQYF	TGTGCCAGCAGTTGGGGGGAGGGAAGGGCAGATACGCAGTATTTT
TRBD1	TRBJ1-2	TRBV2	.	CASSSPPGQGGGANYGYTF	TGTGCCAGCAGTTCACCCCCCGGACAGGGCGGTGGAGCTAACTATGGCTACACCTTC
TRBD2	TRBJ2-5	TRBV14	.	CASSQGPAGYQETQYF	TGTGCCAGCAGCCAAGGTCCAGCGGGGTACCAAGAGACCCAGTACTTC
.	TRBJ2-1	TRBV11-2	.	CASSASIAPRNNEQFF	TGTGCCAGCAGCGCCTCAATAGCGCCGAGGAACAATGAGCAGTTCTTC
.	TRBJ2-7	TRBV5-5	.	CASSLYGTYEQYF	TGTGCCAGCAGCTTATACGGGACCTACGAGCAGTACTTC
.	TRBJ1-1	TRBV7-2	few	CASSTDSSMNTEAFF	TGTGCCAGCAGCACGGACAGCAGCATGAACACTGAAGCTTTCTTT
.	TRBJ1-1	TRBV5-6	few	CASSPGPAGENTEAFF	TGTGCCAGCAGCCCGGGTCCGGCAGGGGAAAACACTGAAGCTTTCTTT
TRBD2	TRBJ2-7	TRBV18	few	CASSPRSSGGYEQYF	TGTGCCAGCTCACCACGTTCTAGCGGAGGCTACGAGCAGTACTTC
TRBD1	TRBJ1-2	TRBV7-2	.	CASSSGTGTGYTF	TGTGCCAGCAGCTCCGGGACAGGCACTGGCTACACCTTC
TRBD2	TRBJ2-4	TRBV11-1	few	CASSILAAAGKNIQYF	TGTGCCAGCAGTATACTAGCGGCGGCTGGCAAAAACATTCAGTACTTC
.	TRBJ1-5	TRBV15	few	CATSDGLESNQPQHF	TGTGCCACCAGCGACGGGTTAGAAAGCAATCAGCCCCAGCATTTT
TRBD2	TRBJ2-1	TRBV15	.	CATSRTSGTYNEQFF	TGTGCCACCAGCAGGACTAGCGGGACTTACAATGAGCAGTTCTTC